This T cell receptor (beta chain) was recorded in a study of CD8 T cells in Susac syndrome. With random hexamers, reverse transcription was performed on about 0.5 to 1 ug of RNA. Via MiXCR, TCRdb re-called the immunoSEQ multiplex PCR reads, giving one row per CDR3 protein. The table has a few hundred thousand distinct CDR3 sequences, approximately 89% seen once. CD8+ and CD4+ T cells taken from blood had their TCR beta sequenced. In the multiple sclerosis control group, patients were treatment-naive and had stable or active relapsing-remitting disease. Negative isolation yielded CD4+ and CD8+ T cells, and FACS enriched TEMRA cells. The CDR3 consists of 13 residues. Between the trimmed V and J ends, which lost 7 bases and 2 bases, there was a span of 15 bases. CDR1 SQVTM and CDR2 ANQGSEA come from the germline V gene.

The source material was CD8+ T cells from PBMCs. The receptor comes from a human donor with multiple sclerosis. This chain connects TRBV29-1 to TRBJ2-7; no reliable D call. The CDR3 DNA is TGCAGCGCTCCCTCGAAGGCGGCCTACGAGCAGTACTTC. This codes for CSAPSKAAYEQYF.